A single sample is the source of the 15 T cell receptor beta chains below, sequenced in a study of T cells after posttransplantation cyclophosphamide. Produced via immunoSEQ multiplex PCR; TCRdb's table is partial and in-frame only. Singletons are absent from the sample, which has 35,000 to 45,000 clones. The sequenced sample consisted of PBMCs. These TCRs come from a man between 40 and 49 years old in good health, CMV-negative, and a related stem cell transplant donor.

The V and J genes are TRBV6-5 and TRBJ1-1, with D unresolved. Trimming took off 4 bases at V and 0 bases at J, with 6 bases between the two ends. CDR1 MNHEY and CDR2 SVGAGI come from the germline V gene. The CDR3 is 13 residues long. In DNA, the CDR3 is TGTGCCAGCAGTTTTTTCTTGAACACTGAAGCTTTCTTT. Translated, it gives CASSFFLNTEAFF.

Many counts were recorded for this clone. The chain is built from TRBV10-3 and TRBJ2-3; D is uncertain. Germline V gives CDR1 ENHRY, CDR2 SYGVKD. Trimming took off 2 bases at V and 2 bases at J, with 8 bases between the two ends. This CDR3 is built from 14 residues. CDR3 sequence: CAISETEYTDTQYF. CDR3 sequence (DNA): TGTGCCATCAGTGAGACAGAATACACAGATACGCAGTATTTT.

This clone was recorded at least ten times. The chain couples TRBV7-3 to TRBJ2-2; TRBD2 matches at 7 bases. V lost 5 bases to trimming and J lost 6 bases; unmatched junction nucleotides: 3. Germline V gene lookup returns CDR1 SGHTA and CDR2 FQGTGA. CDR3 length equals 13 residues. The CDR3, as DNA: TGTGCCAGCAGCGCCGGACTAGCCGGGGAGCTGTTTTTT. Translated: CASSAGLAGELFF.

This clone turned up a few times. The rearrangement links TRBV5-1 to TRBJ1-2; 7 positions agree with TRBD1. Germline V gives CDR1 SGHRS, CDR2 YFSETQ. The CDR3 loop spans 14 amino acids. The V and J ends lost 3 bases and 2 bases, in that order; junction bases with no gene match: 4. This chain's CDR3 is CASSSPGQNYGYTF. CDR3 sequence (DNA): TGCGCCAGCAGCTCGCCGGGACAGAACTATGGCTACACCTTC.

This clone was counted many times. The J gene is TRBJ2-3, the V gene TRBV4-3; TRBD2 matches at 9 bases. The CDR3 sequence is 18 residues long. Germline CDR1 is LGHNA and CDR2 is YSLEER. Losses at the gene ends were 1 base for V and 6 bases for J; bases not matched to a gene: 14. The CDR3 nucleotides read TGCGCCAGCAGCCAAGGCCCGGGGGGTAGCGGGAGAGGGGATACGCAGTATTTT. Translating it yields CASSQGPGGSGRGDTQYF.

This clone came up many times. This rearrangement joins TRBV11-3 to TRBJ2-5; D possibly corresponds to TRBD2 (5 bases). This CDR3 is 15 amino acids long. The V gene lost 4 bases and the J gene lost 5 bases, with 17 bases spanning the gap. Germline-derived CDR1 and CDR2 are SGHNT and YENEEA. CDR3: CASSSGVLDGETQYF. CDR3 coding DNA: TGTGCCAGCAGCTCCGGGGTTCTGGACGGGGAGACCCAGTACTTC.

This clone showed up many times. The J gene is TRBJ1-3, the V gene TRBV5-6; 9 bases are a match to TRBD1. The trim removed 2 bases at V and 4 bases at J, leaving 10 bases unmatched. The CDR3 is 17 amino acids. Looked up from germline, CDR1 is SGHDT and CDR2 is YYEEEE. CDR3 in amino acids: CASSFGYRGRGGNTIYF. Here the CDR3 DNA reads TGTGCCAGCAGCTTCGGTTACAGGGGGCGAGGGGGAAACACCATATATTTT.

This clone was seen repeatedly, ten times or more. This CDR3 is CASSSPIGLALPDTQYF. The CDR3 DNA reads TGTGCCAGCAGCTCTCCCATCGGACTAGCGCTACCGGATACGCAGTATTTT. This sequence joins TRBV13 and TRBJ2-3; 9 nucleotides agree with TRBD2. Germline trimming cut 4 bases from V and 6 bases from J; bases unmatched to any gene: 14. CDR3 length equals 17 residues. Germline V gene data show CDR1 as PRHDT and CDR2 as FYEKMQ (reference sequence).

This clone showed up many times. DNA for the CDR3: TGTGCCAGCAGCTTTATCGGGGAGCTGTTTTTT. This encodes CASSFIGELFF. The chain recombines TRBV11-2 with TRBJ2-2, with D uncertain. The germline V gene encodes CDR1 SGHAT and CDR2 FQNNGV. V gave up 3 bases and J gave up 7 bases, with 3 bases separating them. This CDR3 is built from 11 residues.

This clone was detected many times. This chain links TRBV7-9 with TRBJ2-1; possible D gene TRBD2, 5 bases. Germline V lookup: CDR1 SEHNR, CDR2 FQNEAQ (reference sequence). The CDR3 covers 15 residues. V was clipped by 5 bases and J by 5 bases, with 16 bases between them. The CDR3 sequence: CASSRRDFGNNEQFF. The CDR3 nucleotides read TGTGCCAGCAGCCGTCGTGACTTCGGGAACAATGAGCAGTTCTTC.

This clone was observed many times. V and J are TRBV5-4 and TRBJ2-3; possibly TRBD2 for D (6 bases). The CDR3 is 15 amino acids. V lost 1 base and J lost 1, with 10 bases in between. Germline values: CDR1 SGHNT, CDR2 YYREEE (reference sequence). The CDR3 coding sequence is TGTGCCAGCAGCTTGAACCAGCGGGGCACAGATACGCAGTATTTT. Translated: CASSLNQRGTDTQYF.

This clone was detected only a few times. The chain uses TRBV7-9 and TRBJ2-7, with TRBD2 matching over 9 bases. Germline-derived CDR1 and CDR2 are SEHNR and FQNEAQ (reference sequence). The CDR3 has 16 residues. V gave up 5 bases and J gave up 1 base; unmatched junction bases: 9. CDR3 protein: CASSVVAGVLSYEQYF. CDR3 DNA sequence: TGTGCCAGCAGCGTTGTAGCGGGGGTGTTATCCTACGAGCAGTACTTC.

This clone was seen many times. The J gene is TRBJ2-3, the V gene TRBV5-1, with TRBD2 matching over 11 bases. J was trimmed by 1 base and V by 4 bases; bases with no gene match: 5. CDR3 length: 16 amino acids. The germline CDR1 and CDR2 sequences are SGHRS and YFSETQ. In DNA form, the CDR3 reads TGCGCCAGCAGCGTACCGGGACTAGCGGGCACAGATACGCAGTATTTT. Protein sequence: CASSVPGLAGTDTQYF.

In this sample, this clone turned up many times. J is TRBJ1-1 and V is TRBV5-6; TRBD1 agrees at 7 bases. V lost 0 bases, J lost 4 bases, and 0 bases stayed unmatched. Germline V gene lookup returns CDR1 SGHDT and CDR2 YYEEEE. This CDR3 comprises 13 residues. The CDR3 sequence: CASSLDRGTEAFF. Here the CDR3 DNA reads TGTGCCAGCAGCTTGGACAGGGGCACTGAAGCTTTCTTT.

The table lists this clone with many counts. This chain links TRBV10-3 with TRBJ2-1; D is perhaps TRBD1 (5 bases). There are 14 residues in the CDR3. Germline CDR1 and CDR2: ENHRY and SYGVKD. The V end lost 3 bases, the J end lost 5 bases, and 11 bases lay between the germline ends. This chain's CDR3 is CAISDRERDNEQFF. For the CDR3, the DNA is TGTGCCATCAGTGACAGGGAAAGGGACAATGAGCAGTTCTTC.